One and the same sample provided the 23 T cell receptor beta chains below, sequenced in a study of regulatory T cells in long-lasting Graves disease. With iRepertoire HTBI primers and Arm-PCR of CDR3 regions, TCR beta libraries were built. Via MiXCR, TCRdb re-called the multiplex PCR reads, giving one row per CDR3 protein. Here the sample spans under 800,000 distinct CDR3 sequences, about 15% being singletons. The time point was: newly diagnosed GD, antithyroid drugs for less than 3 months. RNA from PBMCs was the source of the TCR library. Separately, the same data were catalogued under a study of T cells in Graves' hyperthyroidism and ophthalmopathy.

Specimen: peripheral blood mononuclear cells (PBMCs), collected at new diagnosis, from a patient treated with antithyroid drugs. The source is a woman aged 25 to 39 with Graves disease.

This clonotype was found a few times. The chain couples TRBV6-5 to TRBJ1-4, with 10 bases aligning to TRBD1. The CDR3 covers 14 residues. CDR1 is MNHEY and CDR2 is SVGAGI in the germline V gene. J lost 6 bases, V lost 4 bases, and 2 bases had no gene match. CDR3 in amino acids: CASSWGQGYEKLFF. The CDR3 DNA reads TGTGCCAGCAGTTGGGGACAGGGGTATGAAAAACTGTTTTTT.

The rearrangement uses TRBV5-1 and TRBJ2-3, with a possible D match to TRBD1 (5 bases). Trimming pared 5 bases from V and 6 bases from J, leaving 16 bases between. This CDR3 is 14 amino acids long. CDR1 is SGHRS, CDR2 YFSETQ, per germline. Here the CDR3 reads CASSHKPGSDTQYF. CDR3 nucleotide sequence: TGCGCCAGCAGTCACAAACCAGGGTCCGATACGCAGTATTTT.

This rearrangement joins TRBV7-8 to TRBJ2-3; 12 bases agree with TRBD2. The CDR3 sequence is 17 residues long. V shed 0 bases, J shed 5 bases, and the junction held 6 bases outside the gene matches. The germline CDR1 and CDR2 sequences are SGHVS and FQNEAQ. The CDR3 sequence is CASSLARTSGRLDTQYF. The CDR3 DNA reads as TGTGCCAGCAGCTTAGCTCGCACTAGCGGGAGGTTAGATACGCAGTATTTT.

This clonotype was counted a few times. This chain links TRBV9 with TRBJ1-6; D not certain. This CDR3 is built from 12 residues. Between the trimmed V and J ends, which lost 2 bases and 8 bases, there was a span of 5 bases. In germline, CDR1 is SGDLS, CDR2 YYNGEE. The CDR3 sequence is CASSVSDSPLHF. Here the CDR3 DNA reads TGTGCCAGCAGCGTTTCCGATTCACCCCTCCACTTT.

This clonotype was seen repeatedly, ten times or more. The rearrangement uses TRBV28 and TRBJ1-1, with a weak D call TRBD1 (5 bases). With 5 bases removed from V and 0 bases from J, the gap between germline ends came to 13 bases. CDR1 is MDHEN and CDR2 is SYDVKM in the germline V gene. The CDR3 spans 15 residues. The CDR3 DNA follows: TGTGCCAGCAGTCCTTCCGGGACCTTGAACACTGAAGCTTTCTTT. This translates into CASSPSGTLNTEAFF.

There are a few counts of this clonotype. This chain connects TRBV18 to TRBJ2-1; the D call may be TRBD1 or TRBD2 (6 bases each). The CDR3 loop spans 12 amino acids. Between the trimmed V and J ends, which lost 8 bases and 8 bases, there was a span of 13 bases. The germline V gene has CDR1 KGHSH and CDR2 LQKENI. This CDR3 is CASAPGGDEQFF. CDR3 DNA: TGTGCCAGCGCCCCCGGGGGCGATGAGCAGTTCTTC.

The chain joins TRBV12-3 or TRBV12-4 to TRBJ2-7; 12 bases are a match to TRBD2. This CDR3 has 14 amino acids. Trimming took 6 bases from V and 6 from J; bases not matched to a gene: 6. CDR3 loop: CASRPGLAGSEQYF. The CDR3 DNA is TGTGCCAGCAGACCCGGACTAGCGGGAAGCGAGCAGTACTTC.

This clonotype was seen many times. The DNA of the CDR3 is TGTGCCAGCAGCTTCAATGAGCAGTTCTTC. Amino acids: CASSFNEQFF. The chain has TRBV7-9 and TRBJ2-1; no firm D call. The CDR3 is 10 amino acids. Germline V gives CDR1 SEHNR, CDR2 FQNEAQ (reference sequence). The V gene lost 3 bases and the J gene lost 6 bases, with 0 bases spanning the gap.

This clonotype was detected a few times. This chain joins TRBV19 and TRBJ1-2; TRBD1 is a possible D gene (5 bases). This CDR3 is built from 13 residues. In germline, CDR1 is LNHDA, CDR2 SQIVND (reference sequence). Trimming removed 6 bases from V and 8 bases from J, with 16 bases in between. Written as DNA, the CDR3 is TGTGCCAGTAGCCGACTACAGGACTCCGGCTACACCTTC. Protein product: CASSRLQDSGYTF.

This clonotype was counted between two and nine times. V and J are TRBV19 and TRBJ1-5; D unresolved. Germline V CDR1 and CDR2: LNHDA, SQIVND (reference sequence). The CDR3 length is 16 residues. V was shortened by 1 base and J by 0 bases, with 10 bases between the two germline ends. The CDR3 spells CASSIGPSYSNQPQHF. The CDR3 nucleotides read TGTGCCAGTAGTATAGGGCCAAGTTATAGCAATCAGCCCCAGCATTTT.

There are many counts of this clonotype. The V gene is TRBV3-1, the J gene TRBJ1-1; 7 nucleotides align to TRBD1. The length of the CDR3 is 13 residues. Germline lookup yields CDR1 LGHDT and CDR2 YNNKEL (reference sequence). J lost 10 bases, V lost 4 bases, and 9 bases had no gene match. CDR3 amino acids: CASSLRQGGRAFF. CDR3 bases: TGTGCCAGCAGCCTCAGACAGGGCGGGAGAGCTTTCTTT.

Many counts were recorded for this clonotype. The CDR3 nucleotides are TGTGCCAGCAGCCCCCCCGACAGGGCCAATTTCTATGGCTACACCTTC. Residues: CASSPPDRANFYGYTF. This rearrangement joins TRBV28 to TRBJ1-2; 7 bases are a match to TRBD1. Trimming took 6 bases from V and 4 from J; bases not matched to a gene: 14. The CDR3 consists of 16 residues. Germline lookup yields CDR1 MDHEN and CDR2 SYDVKM.

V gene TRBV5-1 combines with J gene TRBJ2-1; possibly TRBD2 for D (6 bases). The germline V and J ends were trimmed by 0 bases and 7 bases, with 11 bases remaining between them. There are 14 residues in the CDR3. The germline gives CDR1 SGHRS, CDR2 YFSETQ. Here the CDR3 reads CASSLETRSNEQFF. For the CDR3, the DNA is TGCGCCAGCAGCTTGGAGACTAGGTCAAATGAGCAGTTCTTC.

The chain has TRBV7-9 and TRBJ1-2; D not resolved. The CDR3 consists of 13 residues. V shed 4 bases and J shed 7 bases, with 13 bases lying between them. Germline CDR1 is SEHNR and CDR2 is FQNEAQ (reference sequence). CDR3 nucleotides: TGTGCCAGCAGCTCGACCCCGGAAGTTGGCTACACCTTC. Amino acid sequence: CASSSTPEVGYTF.

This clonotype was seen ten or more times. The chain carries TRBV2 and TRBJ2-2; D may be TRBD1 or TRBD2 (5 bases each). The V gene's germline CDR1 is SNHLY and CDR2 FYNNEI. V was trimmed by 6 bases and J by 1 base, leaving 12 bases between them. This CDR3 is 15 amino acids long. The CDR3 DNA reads TGTGCCAGCAGGGAGGACACTGTGAACACCGGGGAGCTGTTTTTT. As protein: CASREDTVNTGELFF.

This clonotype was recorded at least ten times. CDR3 nucleotide sequence: TGCAGTGCTAGAGACCCAGGGGGCTACACCTTC. It yields the protein CSARDPGGYTF. The V call is TRBV20-1, the J call TRBJ1-2, with a possible D match to TRBD1 (5 bases). The germline gives CDR1 DFQATT, CDR2 SNEGSKA (reference sequence). The CDR3 sequence is 11 residues long. Trimming removed 0 bases from V and 8 bases from J, with 7 bases in between.

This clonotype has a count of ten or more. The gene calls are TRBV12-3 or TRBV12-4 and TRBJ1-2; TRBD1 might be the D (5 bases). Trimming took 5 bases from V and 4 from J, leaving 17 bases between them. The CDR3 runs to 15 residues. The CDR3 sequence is CASSRSAGIGYGYTF. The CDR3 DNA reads TGTGCCAGCAGTAGGAGTGCAGGGATCGGCTATGGCTACACCTTC.

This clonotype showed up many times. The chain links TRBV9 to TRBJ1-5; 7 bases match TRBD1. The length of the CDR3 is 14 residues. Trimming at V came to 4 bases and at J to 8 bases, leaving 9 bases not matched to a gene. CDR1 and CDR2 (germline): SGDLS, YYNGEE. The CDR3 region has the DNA TGTGCCAGCAGCTCCGGACAGGCTATAGAGCCCCAGCATTTT. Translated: CASSSGQAIEPQHF.

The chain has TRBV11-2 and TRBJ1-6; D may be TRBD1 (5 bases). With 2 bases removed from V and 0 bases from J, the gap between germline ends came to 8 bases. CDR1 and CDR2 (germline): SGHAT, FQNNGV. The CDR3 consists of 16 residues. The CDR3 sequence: CASSLNTGSYNSPLHF. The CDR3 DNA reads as TGTGCCAGCAGCTTAAATACAGGCTCCTATAATTCACCCCTCCACTTT. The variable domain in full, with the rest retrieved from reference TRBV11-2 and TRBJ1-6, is EAGVAQSPRYKIIEKRQSVAFWCNPISGHATLYWYQQILGQGPKLLIQFQNNGVVDDSQLPKDRFSAERLKGVDSTLKIQPAKLEDSAVYLCASSLNTGSYNSPLHFGNGTRLTVT.

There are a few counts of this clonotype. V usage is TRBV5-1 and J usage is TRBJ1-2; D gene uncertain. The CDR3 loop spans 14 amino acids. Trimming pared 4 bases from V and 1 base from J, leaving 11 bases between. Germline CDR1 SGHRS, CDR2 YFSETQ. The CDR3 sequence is CASSPGDLNYGYTF. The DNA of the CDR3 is TGCGCCAGCAGCCCGGGAGACCTTAACTATGGCTACACCTTC. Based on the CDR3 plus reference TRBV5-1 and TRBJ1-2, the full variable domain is KAGVTQTPRYLIKTRGQQVTLSCSPISGHRSVSWYQQTPGQGLQFLFEYFSETQRNKGNFPGRFSGRQFSNSRSEMNVSTLELGDSALYLCASSPGDLNYGYTFGSGTRLTVV.

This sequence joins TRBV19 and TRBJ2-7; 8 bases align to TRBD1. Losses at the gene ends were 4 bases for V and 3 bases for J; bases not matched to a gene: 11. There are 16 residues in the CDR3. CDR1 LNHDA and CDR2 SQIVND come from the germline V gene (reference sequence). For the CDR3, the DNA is TGTGCCAGTAGTAAAACTCCCGGGACAGGTGACTACGAGCAGTACTTC. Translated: CASSKTPGTGDYEQYF. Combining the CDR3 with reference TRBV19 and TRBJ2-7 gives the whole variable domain DGGITQSPKYLFRKEGQNVTLSCEQNLNHDAMYWYRQDPGQGLRLIYYSQIVNDFQKGDIAEGYSVSREKKESFPLTVTSAQKNPTAFYLCASSKTPGTGDYEQYFGPGTRLTVT.

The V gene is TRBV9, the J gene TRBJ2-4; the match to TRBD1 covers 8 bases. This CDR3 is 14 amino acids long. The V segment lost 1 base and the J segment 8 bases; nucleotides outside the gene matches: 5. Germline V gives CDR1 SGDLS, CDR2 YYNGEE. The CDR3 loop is CASSVLDRDYIQYF. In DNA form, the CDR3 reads TGTGCCAGCAGCGTACTGGACAGGGATTACATTCAGTACTTC.

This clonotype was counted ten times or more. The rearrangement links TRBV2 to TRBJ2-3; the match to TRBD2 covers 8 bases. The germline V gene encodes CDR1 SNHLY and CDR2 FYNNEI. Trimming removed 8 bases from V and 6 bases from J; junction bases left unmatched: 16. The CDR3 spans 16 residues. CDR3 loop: CASSRLFGRAADTQYF. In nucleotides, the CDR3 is TGTGCCAGCTCACGCCTTTTCGGGAGGGCCGCGGATACGCAGTATTTT.